The following is a T cell receptor beta chain sequence with its context. Its specificity is not known. The data originate from a study of blood T cells in healthy people across ages. The germline V gene has CDR1 DFQATT and CDR2 SNEGSKA (reference sequence). The CDR3 spans 12 residues. Deletions cut 6 bases from V and 5 bases from J, with 11 bases between. Through a sample-barcoded 5' primer and a J-beta primer mix, a second PCR was run for roughly 7 to 12 cycles. TCRdb called the 5' RACE reads again in MiXCR, with one record for every CDR3 protein. Among about 1 million distinct CDR3 sequences, 45% were seen once, and the ten largest hold approximately 20%. Regarding the study as a whole: In long-lived donors, naive CD4+ cell counts and diversity exceeded those of aged donors. Per million T cells, the diversity of TCR beta decreased roughly linearly as age advanced.

J is TRBJ2-1 and V is TRBV20-1, with D unresolved. This sequence originates from a woman aged 55-75 years in good health. Sequencing was performed on blood. The CDR3 reads CSASGLNNEQFF. In DNA, the CDR3 is TGCAGTGCCAGTGGCCTAAACAATGAGCAGTTCTTC.